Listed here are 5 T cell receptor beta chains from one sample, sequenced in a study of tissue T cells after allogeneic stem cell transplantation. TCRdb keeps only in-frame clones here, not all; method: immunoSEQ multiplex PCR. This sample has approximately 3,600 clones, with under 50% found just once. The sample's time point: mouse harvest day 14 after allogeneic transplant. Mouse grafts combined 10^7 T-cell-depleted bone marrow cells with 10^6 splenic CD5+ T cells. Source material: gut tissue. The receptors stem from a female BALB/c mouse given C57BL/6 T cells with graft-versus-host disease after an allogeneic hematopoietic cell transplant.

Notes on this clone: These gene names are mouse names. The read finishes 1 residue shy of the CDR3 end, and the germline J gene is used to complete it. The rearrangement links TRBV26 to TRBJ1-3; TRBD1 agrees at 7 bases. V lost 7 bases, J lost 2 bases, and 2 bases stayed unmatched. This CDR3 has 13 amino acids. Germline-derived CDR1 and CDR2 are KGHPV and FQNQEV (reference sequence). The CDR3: CASIQGAGNTLYF. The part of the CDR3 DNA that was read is TGTGCCAGCATCCAGGGGGCTGGAAATACGCTCTAT. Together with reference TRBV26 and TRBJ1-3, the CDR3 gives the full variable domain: NSKVIQTPRYLVKGQGQKAKMRCIPEKGHPVVFWYQQNKNNEFKFLINFQNQEVLQQIDMTEKRFSAECPSNSPCSLEIQSSEAGDSALYLCASIQGAGNTLYFGEGSRLIVV.

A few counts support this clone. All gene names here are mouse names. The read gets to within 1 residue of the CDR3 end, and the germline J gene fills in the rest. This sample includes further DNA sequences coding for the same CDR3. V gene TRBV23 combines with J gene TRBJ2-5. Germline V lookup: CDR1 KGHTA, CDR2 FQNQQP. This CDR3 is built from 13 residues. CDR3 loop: CSSSWHNQDTQYF. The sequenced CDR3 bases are TGCTCCAGCAGTTGGCATAACCAAGACACCCAGTAC.

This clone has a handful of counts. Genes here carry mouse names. CDR3 bases read: TGTGCCAGCAGCTATGGGGGGCGTGCAGAAACGCTGTAT. Its protein is CASSYGGRAETLY. The CDR3 in full is CASSYGGRAETLYF. The V call is TRBV4, the J call TRBJ2-3; perhaps TRBD2 as D (7 bases). The DNA ends 1 residue before the CDR3 does, and the rest of the CDR3 is filled in from the germline J gene. In germline, CDR1 is LGHDT, CDR2 YNNKQL (reference sequence). V lost 3 bases and J lost 1, with 8 bases in between. The CDR3 sequence is 14 residues long.

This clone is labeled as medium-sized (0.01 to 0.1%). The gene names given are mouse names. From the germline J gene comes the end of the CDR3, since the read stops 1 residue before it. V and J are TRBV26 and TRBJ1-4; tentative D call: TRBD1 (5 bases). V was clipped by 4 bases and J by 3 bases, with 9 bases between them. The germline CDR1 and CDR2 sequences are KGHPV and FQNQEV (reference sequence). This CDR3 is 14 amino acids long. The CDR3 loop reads CASSRGVANERLFF. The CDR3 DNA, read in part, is TGTGCCAGCAGTCGGGGGGTTGCCAACGAAAGATTATTT.

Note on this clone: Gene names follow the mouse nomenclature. The CDR3 DNA, read in part, is TGTGCCAGCTCTCTAGGTTCCTATAATTCGCCCCTCTAC. Translation gives CASSLGSYNSPLY. The whole CDR3 is CASSLGSYNSPLYF. The chain carries TRBV12-1 and TRBJ1-6; unclear D gene. The CDR3 end lies 1 residue beyond the end of the read and is filled in from the germline J gene. TRBJ1-6 is annotated as an ORF whose role is uncertain. This CDR3 comprises 14 residues. Germline V gene data show CDR1 as SGHSN and CDR2 as HYEKVE. The germline V and J ends were trimmed by 1 base and 0 bases, with 3 bases remaining between them.